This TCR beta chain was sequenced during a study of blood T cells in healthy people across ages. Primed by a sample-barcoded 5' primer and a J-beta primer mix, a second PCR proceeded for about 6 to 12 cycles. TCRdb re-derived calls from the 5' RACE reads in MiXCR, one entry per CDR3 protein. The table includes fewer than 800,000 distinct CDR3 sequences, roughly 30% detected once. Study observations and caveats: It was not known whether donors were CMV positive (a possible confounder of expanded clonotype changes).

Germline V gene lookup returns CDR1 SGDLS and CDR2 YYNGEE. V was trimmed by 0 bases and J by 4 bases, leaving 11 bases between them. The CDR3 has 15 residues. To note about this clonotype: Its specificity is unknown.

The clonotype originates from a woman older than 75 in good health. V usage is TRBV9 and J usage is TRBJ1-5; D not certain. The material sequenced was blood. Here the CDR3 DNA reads TGTGCCAGCAGCGTAGCGGATAGTGGGAATCAGCCCCAGCATTTT. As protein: CASSVADSGNQPQHF.